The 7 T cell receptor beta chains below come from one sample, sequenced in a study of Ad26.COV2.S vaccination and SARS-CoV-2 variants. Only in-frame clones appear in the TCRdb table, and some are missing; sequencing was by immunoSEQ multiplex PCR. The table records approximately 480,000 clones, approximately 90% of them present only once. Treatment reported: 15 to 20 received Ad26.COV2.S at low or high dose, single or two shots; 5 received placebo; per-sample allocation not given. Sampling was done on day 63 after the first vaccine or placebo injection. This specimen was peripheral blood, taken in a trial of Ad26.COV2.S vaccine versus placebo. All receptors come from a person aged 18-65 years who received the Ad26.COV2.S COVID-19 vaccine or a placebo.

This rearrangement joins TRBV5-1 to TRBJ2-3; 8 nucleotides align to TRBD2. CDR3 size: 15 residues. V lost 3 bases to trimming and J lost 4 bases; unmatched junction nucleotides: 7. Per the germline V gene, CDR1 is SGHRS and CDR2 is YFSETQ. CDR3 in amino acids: CASSSDGRGADTQYF. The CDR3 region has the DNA TGCGCCAGCAGCTCGGACGGGAGGGGCGCAGATACGCAGTATTTT.

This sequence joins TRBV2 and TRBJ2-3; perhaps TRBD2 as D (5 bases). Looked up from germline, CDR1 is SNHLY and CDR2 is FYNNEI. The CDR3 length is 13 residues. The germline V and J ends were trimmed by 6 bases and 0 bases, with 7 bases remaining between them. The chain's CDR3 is CASRPGSTDTQYF. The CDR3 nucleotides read TGTGCCAGCAGACCGGGAAGCACAGATACGCAGTATTTT.

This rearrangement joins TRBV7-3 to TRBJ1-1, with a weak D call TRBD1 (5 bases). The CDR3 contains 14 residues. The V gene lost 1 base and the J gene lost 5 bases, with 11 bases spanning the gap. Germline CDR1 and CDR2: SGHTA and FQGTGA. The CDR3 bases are TGTGCCAGCAGCTTAAAGGACGGGGGGACTGAAGCTTTCTTT. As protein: CASSLKDGGTEAFF.

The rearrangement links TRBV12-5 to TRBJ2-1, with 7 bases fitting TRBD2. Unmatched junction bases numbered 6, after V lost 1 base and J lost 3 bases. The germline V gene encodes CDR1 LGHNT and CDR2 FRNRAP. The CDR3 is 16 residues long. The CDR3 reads CASGLDPSGLYNEQFF. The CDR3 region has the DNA TGTGCTAGTGGTTTGGATCCTAGCGGACTCTACAATGAGCAGTTCTTC. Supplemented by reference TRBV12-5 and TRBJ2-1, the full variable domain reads DARVTQTPRHKVTEMGQEVTMRCQPILGHNTVFWYRQTMMQGLELLAYFRNRAPLDDSGMPKDRFSAEMPDATLATLKIQPSEPRDSAVYFCASGLDPSGLYNEQFFGPGTRLTVL.

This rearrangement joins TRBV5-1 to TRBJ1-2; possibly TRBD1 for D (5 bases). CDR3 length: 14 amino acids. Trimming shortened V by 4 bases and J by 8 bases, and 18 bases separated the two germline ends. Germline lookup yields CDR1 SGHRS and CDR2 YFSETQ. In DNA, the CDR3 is TGCGCCAGCAGCATTCGGGACCGACTGGAGGGCTACACCTTC. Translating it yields CASSIRDRLEGYTF.

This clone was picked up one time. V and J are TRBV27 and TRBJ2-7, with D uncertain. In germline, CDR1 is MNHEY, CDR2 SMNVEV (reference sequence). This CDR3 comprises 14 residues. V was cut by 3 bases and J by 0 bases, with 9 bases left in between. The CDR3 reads CASSFWADSYEQYF. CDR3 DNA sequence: TGTGCCAGCAGTTTCTGGGCAGACTCCTACGAGCAGTACTTC.

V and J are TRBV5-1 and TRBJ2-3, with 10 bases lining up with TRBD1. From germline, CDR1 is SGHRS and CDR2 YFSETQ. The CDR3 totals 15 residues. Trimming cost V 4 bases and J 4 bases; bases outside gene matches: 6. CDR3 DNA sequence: TGCGCCAGCAGCCCGAGACAGGGGGCGTCAGATACGCAGTATTTT. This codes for CASSPRQGASDTQYF.